This is a list of T cell receptor beta chains from one sample in a study of blood T cell repertoires in COVID-19. Generated by immunoSEQ multiplex PCR, the TCRdb table keeps only in-frame clones and is missing some. The sample contains 200,000 or so clones, roughly 80% of which appear only once. The sequencing sample was made of PBMCs or T cells enriched from blood (not recorded which). The receptors stem from a woman aged 40 to 50 with acute COVID-19. Each CDR3 is given with its conserved first and last residue. Fields, in order: D gene, J gene, V gene, clone size, CDR3 DNA, CDR3 protein. A D gene is named only where the DNA matches it firmly. Part of the rows lack a size; the others show once, few, many or a class for expanded clones.

D: TRBD1; J: TRBJ1-2; V: TRBV5-1; size: NA; DNA: TGCGCCAGCAGCCAAGGGACAGGGGGCGGCTCGCGCGGCTACACCTTC; CDR3: CASSQGTGGGSRGYTF
D: NA; J: TRBJ2-7; V: TRBV19; size: NA; DNA: TGTGCCAGTAGTAACAACCAAGGGGGCTACGAGCAGTACTTC; CDR3: CASSNNQGGYEQYF
D: TRBD1; J: TRBJ2-3; V: TRBV3-1/TRBV3-2; size: NA; DNA: TGTGCCAGCAGCTGGACGGGACAGGGGGCCTCAGATACGCAGTATTTT; CDR3: CASSWTGQGASDTQYF
D: NA; J: TRBJ2-1; V: TRBV6-5; size: NA; DNA: TGTGCCAGCACAAAGCCCAGGGGCGAGCAGTTCTTC; CDR3: CASTKPRGEQFF
D: NA; J: TRBJ1-2; V: TRBV6-1; size: NA; DNA: TGTGCCAGCAGTGAAGGGAGTATCGACTACACCTTC; CDR3: CASSEGSIDYTF
D: NA; J: TRBJ1-2; V: TRBV7-8; size: NA; DNA: TGTGCCAGCAGCGTGGACAGCTCCTATGGCTACACCTTC; CDR3: CASSVDSSYGYTF
D: NA; J: TRBJ1-5; V: TRBV6-5; size: NA; DNA: TGTGCCAGCAGTTATGGATCGGGGGGCAGGAATCAGCCCCAGCATTTT; CDR3: CASSYGSGGRNQPQHF
D: NA; J: TRBJ1-2; V: TRBV6-1; size: NA; DNA: TGTGCCAGCAGTGAATCCCCCGACTATGGCTACACCTTC; CDR3: CASSESPDYGYTF
D: TRBD1; J: TRBJ2-7; V: TRBV3-1/TRBV3-2; size: NA; DNA: TGTGCCAGCAGTCATTTGGGGGGACAGGGGGGCGAGCAGTACTTC; CDR3: CASSHLGGQGGEQYF
D: NA; J: TRBJ1-4; V: TRBV21-1; size: NA; DNA: TGTGCCAGCAGCATAGGGACAGCCCTTAATGAAAAACTGTTTTTT; CDR3: CASSIGTALNEKLFF
D: TRBD2; J: TRBJ2-5; V: TRBV6-1; size: NA; DNA: TGTGCCAGCAGTGAAGCCAGAGCGGGGCAAGAGACCCAGTACTTC; CDR3: CASSEARAGQETQYF
D: NA; J: TRBJ1-2; V: TRBV7-9; size: NA; DNA: TGTGCCAGCAGCTTAGTCGAACAGACCTATGGCTACACCTTC; CDR3: CASSLVEQTYGYTF
D: TRBD2; J: TRBJ2-1; V: TRBV5-1; size: NA; DNA: TGCGCCAGCAGCAGACCCCCGGCGGGGGGGCAATTTCTCATTGCCGGCAATGAGCAGTTCTTC; CDR3: CASSRPPAGGQFLIAGNEQFF
D: TRBD1; J: TRBJ1-1; V: TRBV27; size: once; DNA: TGTGCCAGCAGTTTATTCTGGACAGGGCGGATGAACACTGAAGCTTTCTTT; CDR3: CASSLFWTGRMNTEAFF
D: TRBD1; J: TRBJ1-4; V: TRBV7-8; size: NA; DNA: TGTGCCAGCAGCGCCTATACAGGGGGCGCGTCTGAAAAACTGTTTTTT; CDR3: CASSAYTGGASEKLFF
D: NA; J: TRBJ1-5; V: TRBV18; size: NA; DNA: TGTGCCAGCTCACCGGGCGACGGTAGCAATCAGCCCCAGCATTTT; CDR3: CASSPGDGSNQPQHF
D: NA; J: TRBJ1-4; V: TRBV19; size: NA; DNA: TGTGCCAGTAACCTACAACAGGGTAACGGTGAAAAACTGTTTTTT; CDR3: CASNLQQGNGEKLFF
D: NA; J: TRBJ1-1; V: TRBV5-1; size: NA; DNA: TGCGCCAGCAGCTTGACGGGGGATCGGGCTGAAGCTTTCTTT; CDR3: CASSLTGDRAEAFF
D: NA; J: TRBJ1-4; V: TRBV5-1; size: NA; DNA: TGCGCCAGCAGCCTAGACCGAGGAGGTAGCCGTGGGGAAAAACTGTTTTTT; CDR3: CASSLDRGGSRGEKLFF
D: TRBD1; J: TRBJ2-3; V: TRBV7-2; size: NA; DNA: TGTGCCAGCACAACTCTACAGGGGGCTTTAGGGACAGATACGCAGTATTTT; CDR3: CASTTLQGALGTDTQYF
D: NA; J: TRBJ1-1; V: TRBV4-2; size: NA; DNA: TGTGCCAGCAGCCAACAGGGTCTGACTGAAGCTTTCTTT; CDR3: CASSQQGLTEAFF
D: TRBD1; J: TRBJ1-2; V: TRBV10-1; size: few; DNA: TGCGCCAGCAGTGAACAAACCCCACCGGGACAGGGGAATGGCTACACCTTC; CDR3: CASSEQTPPGQGNGYTF
D: TRBD1; J: TRBJ2-7; V: TRBV11-2; size: many; DNA: TGTGCCAGCAGCTTGTTACCGGGACAGGGGGCGCTCGAGCAGTACTTC; CDR3: CASSLLPGQGALEQYF
D: NA; J: TRBJ1-1; V: TRBV28; size: once; DNA: TGTGCCAGCAGTTTAGGAGGGCAGCGGGGAGCTTTCTTT; CDR3: CASSLGGQRGAFF
D: NA; J: TRBJ1-6; V: TRBV21-1; size: NA; DNA: TGTGCCAGCAGCAAAGTTTCGGACTTGGGTAATTCACCCCTCCACTTT; CDR3: CASSKVSDLGNSPLHF
D: TRBD1; J: TRBJ1-2; V: TRBV5-6; size: NA; DNA: TGTGCCAGCAGCTTGTGGGCAGGGGGGAGCTACACCTTC; CDR3: CASSLWAGGSYTF
D: TRBD1; J: TRBJ2-2; V: TRBV7-3; size: NA; DNA: TGTGCCAGCAGCTCGGGACAGGCGAACACCGGGGAGCTGTTTTTT; CDR3: CASSSGQANTGELFF
D: TRBD2; J: TRBJ2-1; V: TRBV5-1; size: NA; DNA: TGCGCCAGCAGTTTCGGGACTAGCGGCCGGAATGAGCAGTTCTTC; CDR3: CASSFGTSGRNEQFF
D: NA; J: TRBJ2-7; V: TRBV19; size: NA; DNA: TGTGCCAGTAGTATACCCGGGACAAACTACGAGCAGTACTTC; CDR3: CASSIPGTNYEQYF
D: NA; J: TRBJ1-2; V: TRBV6-2/TRBV6-3; size: once; DNA: TGTGCCAGCAGTTCTCAGGCGTATGGCTACACCTTC; CDR3: CASSSQAYGYTF
D: NA; J: TRBJ2-5; V: TRBV5-5; size: NA; DNA: TGTGCCAGCGAACTTCCCCGGCGGGGGCGAGAGACCCAGTACTTC; CDR3: CASELPRRGRETQYF
D: TRBD1; J: TRBJ1-2; V: TRBV4-3; size: NA; DNA: TGCGCCAGCAGCCAAGATCGACAGGGAAGAGGCGGCTACACCTTC; CDR3: CASSQDRQGRGGYTF
D: NA; J: TRBJ2-5; V: TRBV3-1/TRBV3-2; size: NA; DNA: TGTGCCAGCAGCCAGACGGGACATACCTCAGAGACCCAGTACTTC; CDR3: CASSQTGHTSETQYF
D: TRBD2; J: TRBJ2-7; V: TRBV5-1; size: once; DNA: TGCGCCAGCAGCGTGACTAGCGGGGGCGGCGCCTACGAGCAGTACTTC; CDR3: CASSVTSGGGAYEQYF
D: NA; J: TRBJ1-1; V: TRBV4-2; size: NA; DNA: TGTGCCAGCAGCCAAGATTCGCCGAGAGAAGCTTTCTTT; CDR3: CASSQDSPREAFF
D: NA; J: TRBJ1-5; V: TRBV28; size: NA; DNA: TGTGCCAGCAGTTCTCATCAGACAGGTCCCCAGCATTTT; CDR3: CASSSHQTGPQHF
D: NA; J: TRBJ1-5; V: TRBV19; size: NA; DNA: TGTGCCACCGCAAAAATAACAGGGCCCATGGGGCCCCAGCATTTT; CDR3: CATAKITGPMGPQHF
D: NA; J: TRBJ2-5; V: TRBV13; size: NA; DNA: TGTGCCAGCAGCTTACCTCCCGGGGGGACCCAGTACTTC; CDR3: CASSLPPGGTQYF
D: TRBD2; J: TRBJ2-7; V: TRBV4-2; size: NA; DNA: TGTGCCAGCAGCCAAACGACTAGCGGGAGGCTGGGGTACGAGCAGTACTTC; CDR3: CASSQTTSGRLGYEQYF
D: TRBD1; J: TRBJ2-7; V: TRBV4-2; size: NA; DNA: TGTGCCAGCAGCCAGGGACAGGGGGACTACGAGCAGTACTTC; CDR3: CASSQGQGDYEQYF
D: NA; J: TRBJ1-5; V: TRBV5-5; size: NA; DNA: TGTGCCAGCAGCTTGGCTGTCCCGACGGGACAGCCCCAGCATTTT; CDR3: CASSLAVPTGQPQHF
D: NA; J: TRBJ2-1; V: TRBV2; size: NA; DNA: TGTGCCACCAGGGGGGGAGATGAGCAGTTCTTC; CDR3: CATRGGDEQFF